The 19 T cell receptor beta chains in this list originate from one sample, sequenced in a study of chemoradiotherapy in HPV16-positive cancers. Produced via immunoSEQ multiplex PCR; TCRdb's table is partial and in-frame only. The table shows about 68,000 clones, with 88% occurring only once. The specimen comprised blood, sampled from a patient who underwent chemoradiotherapy. The origin of the receptors is a human donor with HPV-associated anogenital cancer.

The chain uses TRBV7-9 and TRBJ2-7; TRBD1 matches at 10 bases. The germline V gene encodes CDR1 SEHNR and CDR2 FQNEAQ (reference sequence). Trimming took 4 bases from V and 5 from J; bases not matched to a gene: 5. The CDR3 runs to 14 residues. The CDR3 region has the DNA TGTGCCAGCAGCTATCGACAGGGGGCCGACGAGCAGTACTTC. It specifies CASSYRQGADEQYF.

The rearrangement uses TRBV5-1 and TRBJ2-7; 8 bases align to TRBD1. Germline CDR1 is SGHRS and CDR2 is YFSETQ. The J segment lost 5 bases and the V segment lost 4 bases, leaving 2 bases of the junction unmatched. This CDR3 comprises 12 residues. The CDR3 spells CASSLTGDEQYF. The CDR3 DNA is TGCGCCAGCAGCCTGACAGGGGACGAGCAGTACTTC.

CDR3 coding DNA: TGTGCCAGCACCTACACCCGGGCCCGCTACGGAAACACCATATATTTT. Protein: CASTYTRARYGNTIYF. This chain uses TRBV2 with TRBJ1-3, with D unresolved. Trimming shortened V by 7 bases and J by 4 bases, and 20 bases separated the two germline ends. Germline V CDR1 and CDR2: SNHLY, FYNNEI. CDR3 length: 16 residues.

The chain is built from TRBV30 and TRBJ1-2; D ambiguous. The CDR3 runs 13 residues. V shed 4 bases and J shed 5 bases, with 14 bases lying between them. Germline V gene lookup returns CDR1 GTSNPN and CDR2 SVGIG (reference sequence). CDR3 loop: CAWNLDTIYGYTF. The CDR3 DNA is TGTGCCTGGAACCTAGACACGATATATGGCTACACCTTC. Based on the CDR3 plus reference TRBV30 and TRBJ1-2, the full variable domain is SQTIHQWPATLVQPVGSPLSLECTVEGTSNPNLYWYRQAAGRGLQLLFYSVGIGQISSEVPQNLSASRPQDRQFILSSKKLLLSDSGFYLCAWNLDTIYGYTFGSGTRLTVV.

The rearrangement links TRBV13 to TRBJ2-1, with 12 bases lining up with TRBD2. This CDR3 spans 17 amino acids. The V gene end was trimmed by 4 bases and the J gene end by 8 bases; junction bases not matched to a gene: 12. Germline CDR1 reads PRHDT; CDR2 reads FYEKMQ (reference sequence). This CDR3 reads CASSSGTSGRFGYEQFF. The CDR3 DNA follows: TGTGCCAGCAGCTCGGGGACTAGCGGGCGCTTTGGCTATGAGCAGTTCTTC.

The chain combines TRBV27 with TRBJ2-1; no reliable D call. CDR1 and CDR2 (germline): MNHEY, SMNVEV (reference sequence). Trimming cost V 5 bases and J 4 bases, with 15 bases left between them. This CDR3 contains 15 residues. The CDR3: CASSTGSSTYNEQFF. The CDR3 region has the DNA TGTGCCAGCAGTACCGGGTCTTCGACATACAATGAGCAGTTCTTC.

This rearrangement joins TRBV13 to TRBJ2-1; tentative D call: TRBD1 (6 bases). Trimming pared 4 bases from V and 9 bases from J, leaving 16 bases between. Germline V gives CDR1 PRHDT, CDR2 FYEKMQ (reference sequence). CDR3 length: 14 residues. The CDR3 nucleotides read TGTGCCAGCAGCTCTTACGACAGAGGGGGTGAGCAGTTCTTC. It specifies CASSSYDRGGEQFF. Full variable domain (rest looked up from reference TRBV13 and TRBJ2-1): AAGVIQSPRHLIKEKRETATLKCYPIPRHDTVYWYQQGPGQDPQFLISFYEKMQSDKGSIPDRFSAQQFSDYHSELNMSSLELGDSALYFCASSSYDRGGEQFFGPGTRLTVL.

The gene calls are TRBV27 and TRBJ2-2; 9 nucleotides align to TRBD1. V shed 4 bases and J 6 bases; nucleotides not matched to a gene: 6. Germline V gives CDR1 MNHEY, CDR2 SMNVEV (reference sequence). The length of the CDR3 is 15 residues. CDR3 in amino acids: CASSSQGAHSGELFF. CDR3 coding DNA: TGTGCCAGCAGTTCACAGGGGGCGCATTCCGGGGAGCTGTTTTTT.

The chain uses TRBV5-1 and TRBJ1-4, with D unclear. Germline V lookup: CDR1 SGHRS, CDR2 YFSETQ. There are 15 residues in the CDR3. Trimming took off 4 bases at V and 8 bases at J, with 18 bases between the two ends. The CDR3 DNA reads TGCGCCAGCAGCATGCCAGAGGCCCTCTCCGAAAAACTGTTTTTT. It translates to CASSMPEALSEKLFF.

In its sample, this clone was seen once. The chain carries TRBV10-3 and TRBJ1-2; D perhaps matches TRBD1 (6 bases). Germline V gives CDR1 ENHRY, CDR2 SYGVKD. The V end was cut by 0 bases, the J end by 3 bases, with 11 bases between. The CDR3 covers 15 residues. The CDR3 protein is CAISESGRGDYGYTF. The CDR3 DNA reads TGTGCCATCAGTGAGTCTGGCAGGGGCGACTATGGCTACACCTTC.

This CDR3 reads CASSGGNQPQHF. CDR3 in DNA: TGTGCCAGCAGTGGTGGCAATCAGCCCCAGCATTTT. The chain couples TRBV25-1 to TRBJ1-5; D not certain. Trimming shortened V by 4 bases and J by 2 bases, and 3 bases separated the two germline ends. Germline CDR1 MGHDK, CDR2 SYGVNS. The CDR3 length is 12 residues.

This chain connects TRBV29-1 to TRBJ1-2; the D gene is possibly TRBD1 (5 bases). V lost 0 bases, J lost 10 bases, and 15 bases lay in between. Germline CDR1 reads SQVTM; CDR2 reads ANQGSEA. This CDR3 comprises 13 residues. In DNA, the CDR3 is TGCAGCGTTGAAGAGGGAGGTGACAGCCACTACACCTTC. It yields the protein CSVEEGGDSHYTF.

The chain combines TRBV29-1 with TRBJ1-1, with D maybe TRBD1 (5 bases). CDR1 is SQVTM and CDR2 is ANQGSEA in the germline V gene. Trimming stripped 4 bases from V and 0 bases from J, with 9 bases between. This CDR3 has 13 amino acids. The CDR3: CSVVGVMNTEAFF. The CDR3 DNA follows: TGCAGCGTTGTAGGGGTCATGAACACTGAAGCTTTCTTT. The full variable domain, with the rest looked up from reference TRBV29-1 and TRBJ1-1, is SAVISQKPSRDICQRGTSLTIQCQVDSQVTMMFWYRQQPGQSLTLIATANQGSEATYESGFVIDKFPISRPNLTFSTLTVSNMSPEDSSIYLCSVVGVMNTEAFFGQGTRLTVV.

This clone was seen just once. V usage is TRBV30 and J usage is TRBJ1-1; 10 positions match TRBD1. The CDR3 totals 13 residues. CDR1 and CDR2 (germline): GTSNPN, SVGIG (reference sequence). V was pared by 5 bases and J by 7 bases, with 7 bases of the junction left unmatched. The CDR3 DNA is TGTGCCTGGGATCGGGACAGGGGTGGTGAAGCTTTCTTT. Its translation is CAWDRDRGGEAFF. Supplemented by reference TRBV30 and TRBJ1-1, the full variable domain reads SQTIHQWPATLVQPVGSPLSLECTVEGTSNPNLYWYRQAAGRGLQLLFYSVGIGQISSEVPQNLSASRPQDRQFILSSKKLLLSDSGFYLCAWDRDRGGEAFFGQGTRLTVV.

The chain combines TRBV27 with TRBJ2-3; the D is unclear. The CDR3 consists of 11 residues. V lost 5 bases and J 2 bases, leaving 2 bases between the germline ends. From germline, CDR1 is MNHEY and CDR2 SMNVEV (reference sequence). The CDR3 sequence is CASSTTDTQYF. The CDR3 DNA sequence: TGTGCCAGCAGTACCACAGATACGCAGTATTTT.

This rearrangement joins TRBV11-2 to TRBJ2-7; the D gene is possibly TRBD1 (5 bases). CDR1 and CDR2 from the germline V gene are SGHAT and FQNNGV. The CDR3 is made up of 13 amino acids. The V end lost 1 base, the J end lost 5 bases, and 9 bases lay between the germline ends. CDR3 residues: CASSLGAGNEQYF. The CDR3, as DNA: TGTGCCAGCAGCTTAGGGGCAGGGAACGAGCAGTACTTC. The full variable domain, rest sourced from reference TRBV11-2 and TRBJ2-7, is EAGVAQSPRYKIIEKRQSVAFWCNPISGHATLYWYQQILGQGPKLLIQFQNNGVVDDSQLPKDRFSAERLKGVDSTLKIQPAKLEDSAVYLCASSLGAGNEQYFGPGTRLTVT.

Concerning this clone itself: The same CDR3 can be traced to other DNA sequences in this sample. The J gene is TRBJ2-7, the V gene TRBV2, with D hard to call. Germline CDR1 is SNHLY and CDR2 is FYNNEI. CDR3 length equals 12 residues. Between the trimmed V and J ends, which lost 6 bases and 0 bases, there was a span of 6 bases. The CDR3 DNA follows: TGTGCCAGCAGAAGGGACTCCTACGAGCAGTACTTC. This encodes CASRRDSYEQYF.

This chain joins TRBV19 and TRBJ1-2, with no clear D. From germline, CDR1 is LNHDA and CDR2 SQIVND (reference sequence). The CDR3 runs to 12 residues. Trimming took 7 bases from V and 1 from J, leaving 7 bases between them. CDR3 sequence reads: CASNSFNYGYTF. The CDR3 DNA follows: TGTGCCAGTAACTCTTTTAACTATGGCTACACCTTC.

This sequence joins TRBV28 and TRBJ1-3, with 7 bases fitting TRBD1. With V trimmed by 6 bases and J by 2 bases, 4 bases remained unmatched. CDR1 and CDR2 (germline): MDHEN, SYDVKM. This CDR3 has 14 amino acids. The CDR3 region is CASSAGTAGNTIYF. The CDR3 DNA reads as TGTGCCAGCAGCGCCGGGACAGCTGGAAACACCATATATTTT.